This T cell receptor (beta chain) was captured in a study of CD8+CD57+ T cells in acquired aplastic anemia. The authors sequenced patients whose flow cytometry had shown CD8+CD57+ cell expansion. Using genomic DNA as the template, TCR beta VDJ and CDR3 profiling was carried out. MiXCR was run by TCRdb on the reads, yielding one entry per CDR3 protein. Of 150,000 to 180,000 distinct CDR3 sequences detected, about 54% appear once; the ten largest clones hold 9.5% to 15%. V shed 2 bases and J 5 bases; nucleotides not matched to a gene: 6. CDR3 length: 17 amino acids. Germline CDR1 and CDR2: KGHDR and SFDVKD.

The rearrangement uses TRBV24-1 and TRBJ2-2; 11 nucleotides align to TRBD1. The sequence was collected from a human donor with aplastic anemia. Source material: sorted CD4+, CD8+, or CD8+CD57+ T cells (not recorded which) from PBMCs. This CDR3 reads CATSDYAGTGGTGELFF. For the CDR3, the DNA is TGTGCCACCAGTGATTATGCCGGGACAGGGGGGACCGGGGAGCTGTTTTTT.